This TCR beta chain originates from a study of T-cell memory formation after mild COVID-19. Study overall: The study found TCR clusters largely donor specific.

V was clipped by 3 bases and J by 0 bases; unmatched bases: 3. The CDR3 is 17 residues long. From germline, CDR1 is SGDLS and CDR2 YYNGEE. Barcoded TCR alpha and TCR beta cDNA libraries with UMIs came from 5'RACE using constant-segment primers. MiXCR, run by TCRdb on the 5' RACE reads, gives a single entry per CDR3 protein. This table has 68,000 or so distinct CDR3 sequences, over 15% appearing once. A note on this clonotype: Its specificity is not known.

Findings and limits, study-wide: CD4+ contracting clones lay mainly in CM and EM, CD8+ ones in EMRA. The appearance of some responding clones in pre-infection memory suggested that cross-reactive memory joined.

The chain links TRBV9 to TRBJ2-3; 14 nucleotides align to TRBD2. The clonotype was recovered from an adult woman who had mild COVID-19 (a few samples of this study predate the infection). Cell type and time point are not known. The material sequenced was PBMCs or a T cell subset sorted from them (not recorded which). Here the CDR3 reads CASSAGTSGSSTDTQYF. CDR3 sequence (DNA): TGTGCCAGCAGCGCCGGGACTAGCGGGAGTAGCACAGATACGCAGTATTTT.